Below, one T cell receptor (beta chain) is given with its context. The data were obtained in a study of shared clonotypes between healthy human individuals. The CDR3 has 18 residues. The germline CDR1 and CDR2 sequences are SGHVS and FQNEAQ. Deletions cut 3 bases from V and 0 bases from J, with 18 bases between. Sequenced by immunoSEQ multiplex PCR; TCRdb stores in-frame clones only, minus some. Of about 2 million clones listed, around 95% are singletons. The sequence came from a man aged 18-30 years in good health. V gene TRBV7-8 combines with J gene TRBJ2-1, with D possibly matching TRBD2 (6 bases). The sample taken for sequencing was naive CD4+ T cells sorted from blood. The sample's subset: CD45RA+ positively selected. Written as DNA, the CDR3 is TGTGCCAGCAGCTTTAAGCGGGCCCCTCTGAGCTCCTACAATGAGCAGTTCTTC. Protein product: CASSFKRAPLSSYNEQFF. The entire variable domain, with the rest obtained from reference TRBV7-8 and TRBJ2-1, is as follows: GAGVSQSPRYKVAKRGQDVALRCDPISGHVSLFWYQQALGQGPEFLTYFQNEAQLDKSGLPSDRFFAERPEGSVSTLKIQRTQQEDSAVYLCASSFKRAPLSSYNEQFFGPGTRLTVL.